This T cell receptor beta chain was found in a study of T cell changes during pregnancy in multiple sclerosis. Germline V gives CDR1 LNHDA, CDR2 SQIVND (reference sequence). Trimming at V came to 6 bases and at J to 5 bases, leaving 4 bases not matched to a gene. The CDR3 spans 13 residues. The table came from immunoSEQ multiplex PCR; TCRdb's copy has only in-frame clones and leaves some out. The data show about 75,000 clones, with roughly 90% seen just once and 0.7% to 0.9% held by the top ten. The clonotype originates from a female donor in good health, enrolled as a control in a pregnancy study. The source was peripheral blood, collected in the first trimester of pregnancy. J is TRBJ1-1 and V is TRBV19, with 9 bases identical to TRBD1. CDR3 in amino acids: CASRGTGYTEAFF. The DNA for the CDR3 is TGTGCCAGTAGGGGGACAGGGTATACTGAAGCTTTCTTT.